This entry describes one T cell receptor (beta chain). This sample is drawn from a study of T cell repertoires in MIS-A myocarditis. This CDR3 spans 20 amino acids. The germline CDR1 and CDR2 sequences are MDHEN and SYDVKM. Trimming removed 2 bases at V and 0 bases at J, with 23 bases between. Sequencing was performed with immunoSEQ multiplex PCR; in TCRdb, only in-frame clones are kept and a portion is missing. The data contain more than 14,000 clones, roughly 81% of them singletons. The origin of this receptor is a man between 18 and 35 years old with fulminant myocarditis from multisystem inflammatory syndrome in adults (MIS-A) after COVID-19. The rearrangement uses TRBV28 and TRBJ2-4; D unclear. The sequencing input was left ventricle heart tissue obtained at autopsy. CDR3 protein: CASSLHFGRVFLLAKNIQYF. The CDR3 DNA is TGTGCCAGCAGTTTACATTTTGGACGGGTATTCCTTCTAGCCAAAAACATTCAGTACTTC.